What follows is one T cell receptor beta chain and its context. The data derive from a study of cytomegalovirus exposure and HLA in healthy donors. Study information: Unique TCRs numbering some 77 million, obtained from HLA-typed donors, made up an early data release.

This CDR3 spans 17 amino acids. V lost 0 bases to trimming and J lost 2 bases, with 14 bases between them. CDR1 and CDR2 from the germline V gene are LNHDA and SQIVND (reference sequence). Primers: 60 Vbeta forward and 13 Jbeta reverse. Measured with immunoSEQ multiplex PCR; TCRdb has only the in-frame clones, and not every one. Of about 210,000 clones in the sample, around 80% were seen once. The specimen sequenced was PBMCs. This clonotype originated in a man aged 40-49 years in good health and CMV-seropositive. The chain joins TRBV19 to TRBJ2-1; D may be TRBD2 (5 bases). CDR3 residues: CASSIDPDGIAYNEQFF. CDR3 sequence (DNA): TGTGCCAGTAGTATAGATCCTGACGGGATCGCCTACAATGAGCAGTTCTTC.